This T cell receptor (beta chain) was captured in a study of CD8+ T cells in alopecia areata. Study-wide background: Patients in the treated group were given tofacitinib by mouth, 5 to 10 mg twice a day.

General study points: TCRs were shared less clearly across patients than in mice, possibly for HLA-related reasons. Lesional scalp displayed greater clonality than normal scalp, most notably in alopecia totalis/universalis.

Punch biopsies of lesional scalp, plus peripheral blood, were taken from alopecia areata patients. This clone was seen only a few times. Its antigen is still unknown. cDNA serving as the sequencing template came from extracted, reverse transcribed RNA. Libraries were prepared by immunoSEQ multiplex PCR; TCRdb keeps only in-frame clonotypes and omits some of them. The data show tens of thousands of clones, about 45% seen once. V dropped 7 bases and J dropped 2 bases, with 22 bases sitting between them. The CDR3 spans 16 residues. From germline, CDR1 is SQVTM and CDR2 ANQGSEA. The sequence came from a human donor with alopecia areata. The chain couples TRBV29-1 to TRBJ2-3; weak D call: TRBD1 (6 bases). The sequencing used CD8+ T cells sorted from blood, collected at week 0. CDR3 bases: TGCAGCGGAACAGATTGGACAGCCCCAAACACAGATACGCAGTATTTT. Translation: CSGTDWTAPNTDTQYF.